The clone carrying this T cell receptor (beta chain) was counted only a few times. The antigen is undetermined. TCRdb analysed the 5' RACE reads with MiXCR anew, one entry per CDR3 protein. The sample records just under 350,000 distinct CDR3 sequences, roughly 15% being singletons. The sample belongs to a study of CD8 T cells in ankylosing spondylitis. The CDR3 is 17 amino acids. V lost 1 base, J lost 4 bases, and 12 bases stayed unmatched. Germline values: CDR1 DFQATT, CDR2 SNEGSKA (reference sequence). Whole-study results and caveats: A number of the motif variants had already been described in reactive arthritis synovial fluid and blood. Disease-linked clones proved CD8+ and comparatively uncommon in peripheral blood.

This TCR derives from a male donor with ankylosing spondylitis or in good health (not recorded which). This sequence joins TRBV20-1 and TRBJ2-3; 9 bases agree with TRBD2. Input material: blood, either unsorted or a sorted T cell fraction (not recorded which). CDR3 sequence: CSARAASGAVRADTQYF. DNA of the CDR3: TGCAGTGCTAGAGCGGCTAGCGGGGCTGTGAGGGCAGATACGCAGTATTTT.